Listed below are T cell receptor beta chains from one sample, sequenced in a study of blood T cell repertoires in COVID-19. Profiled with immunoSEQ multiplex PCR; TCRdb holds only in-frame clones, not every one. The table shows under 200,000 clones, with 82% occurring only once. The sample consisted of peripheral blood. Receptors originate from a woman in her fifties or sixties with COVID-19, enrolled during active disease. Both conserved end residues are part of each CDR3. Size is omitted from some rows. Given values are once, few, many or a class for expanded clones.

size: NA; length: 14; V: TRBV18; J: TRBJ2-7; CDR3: CASVYYRDSYEQYF
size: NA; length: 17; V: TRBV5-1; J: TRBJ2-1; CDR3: CASSLTGIRDSYNEQFF
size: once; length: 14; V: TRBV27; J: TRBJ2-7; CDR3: CASSLKGTGYEQYF
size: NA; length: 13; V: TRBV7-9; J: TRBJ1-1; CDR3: CASSRDRGRGAFF
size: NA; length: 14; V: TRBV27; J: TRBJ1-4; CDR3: CASRPTGNFGKLFF
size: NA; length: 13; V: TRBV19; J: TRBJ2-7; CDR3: CASSPFSGYEQYF
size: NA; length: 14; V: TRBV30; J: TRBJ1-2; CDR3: CASERGPPGGGYTF
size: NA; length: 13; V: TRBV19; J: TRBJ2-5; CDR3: CASSMSIQETQYF
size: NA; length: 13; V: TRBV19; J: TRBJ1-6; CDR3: CASTKGRESPLHF
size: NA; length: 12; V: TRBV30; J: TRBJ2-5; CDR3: CAWSVSQETQYF
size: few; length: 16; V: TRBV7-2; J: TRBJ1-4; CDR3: CASSLDGGAGREKLFF
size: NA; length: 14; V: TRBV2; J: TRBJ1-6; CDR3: CASSAGQANSPLHF
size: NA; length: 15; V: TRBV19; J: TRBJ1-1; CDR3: CASSINRGLNTEAFF
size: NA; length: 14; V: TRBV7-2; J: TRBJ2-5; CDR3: CASSPRGSGETQYF
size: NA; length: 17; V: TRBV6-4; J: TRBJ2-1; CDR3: CASSEWASGGGLRIQFF
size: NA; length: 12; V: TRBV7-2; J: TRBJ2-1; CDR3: CASSQQGPEQFF
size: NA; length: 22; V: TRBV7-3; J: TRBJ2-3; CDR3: CASSLKGTSGRLVQSSLDTQYF
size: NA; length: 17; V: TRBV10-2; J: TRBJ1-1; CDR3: CASSESRGTGLRAEAFF
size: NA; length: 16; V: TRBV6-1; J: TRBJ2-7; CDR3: CASSEHRGSGYSEQYF
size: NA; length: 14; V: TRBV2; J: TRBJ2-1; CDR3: CASLLAVTYNEQFF
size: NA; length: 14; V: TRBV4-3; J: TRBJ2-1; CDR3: CASSQSFRDTRWVF
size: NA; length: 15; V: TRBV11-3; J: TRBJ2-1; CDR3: CASSLTSLTYNEQFF
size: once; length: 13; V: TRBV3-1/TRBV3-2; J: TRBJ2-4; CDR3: CASGLEAKNIQYF
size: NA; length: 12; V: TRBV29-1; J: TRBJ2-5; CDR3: CSVAAGAKTQYF
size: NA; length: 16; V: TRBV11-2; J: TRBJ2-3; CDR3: CASSPRLAGVTDTQYF
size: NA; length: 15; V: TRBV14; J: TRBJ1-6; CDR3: CASSQVAGGDSPLHF
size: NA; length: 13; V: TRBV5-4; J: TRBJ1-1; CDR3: CASSTPVNTEAFF
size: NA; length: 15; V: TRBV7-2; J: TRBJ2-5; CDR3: CASSPAGGPRETQYF
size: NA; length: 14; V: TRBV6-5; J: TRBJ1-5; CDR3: CASSYAGVNQPQHF
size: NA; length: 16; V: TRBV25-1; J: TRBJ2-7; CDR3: CASSEYLRLAGSRQYF
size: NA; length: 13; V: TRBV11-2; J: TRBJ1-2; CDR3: CASSLDGNYGYTF
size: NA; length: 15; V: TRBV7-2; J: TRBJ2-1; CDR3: CASSFISGSYNEQFF
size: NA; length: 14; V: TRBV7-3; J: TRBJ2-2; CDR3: CASARQGDTGELFF
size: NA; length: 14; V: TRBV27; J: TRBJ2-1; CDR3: CASRQGRGYNEQFF
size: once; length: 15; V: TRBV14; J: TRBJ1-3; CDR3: CASSHRAGVGNTIYF